These 23 T cell receptor beta chains originate from one sample sequenced in a study of blood T cells in healthy people across ages. Primers used in a second PCR of about 6 to 11 cycles were a sample-barcoded 5' primer and a J-beta primer mix. TCRdb ran MiXCR on the 5' RACE reads and lists one entry per CDR3 protein. The table shows under 700,000 distinct CDR3 sequences, with around 24% occurring only once. This sample was also put to use in a study of T cells of mothers and their children.

The sample was blood. Source of these receptors: a boy aged 10-17 years in good health.

V is TRBV2 and J is TRBJ2-5; TRBD1 agrees at 7 bases. After removal of 3 bases from V and 4 bases from J, the junction contained 5 bases not matched to a gene. The CDR3 has 14 residues. Per the germline V gene, CDR1 is SNHLY and CDR2 is FYNNEI. The CDR3 protein is CASSEGQTTETQYF. The DNA for the CDR3 is TGTGCCAGCAGTGAGGGACAGACTACAGAGACCCAGTACTTC.

CDR3 bases: TGTGCCAGCAGGGGGGTAGGTAGACAGGATTACTCCTACGAGCAGTACTTC. It translates to CASRGVGRQDYSYEQYF. The genes are TRBV28 and TRBJ2-7, with TRBD1 as a possible D gene (6 bases). The CDR3 is made up of 17 amino acids. Germline CDR1 MDHEN, CDR2 SYDVKM. The ends were cut back, 6 bases at V and 0 bases at J, with 21 bases in the middle.

This clonotype was observed a few times. The rearrangement links TRBV4-2 to TRBJ2-5; unclear D gene. Germline CDR1 and CDR2: LGHNA and YNFKEQ. The CDR3 length is 12 residues. V was cut by 0 bases and J by 6 bases, with 5 bases left in between. The CDR3 is CASSQDSQTQYF. The CDR3, as DNA: TGTGCCAGCAGCCAAGATAGCCAGACCCAGTACTTC.

This chain joins TRBV2 and TRBJ1-1, with a weak D call TRBD1 (5 bases). CDR1 and CDR2 from the germline V gene are SNHLY and FYNNEI. Trimming removed 8 bases at V and 1 base at J, with 14 bases between. The CDR3 runs 14 residues. This CDR3 is CASGGLGTNTEAFF. The CDR3 DNA is TGTGCCAGCGGGGGTCTGGGAACGAACACTGAAGCTTTCTTT.

This clonotype was observed a few times. CDR3 residues: CASSLSPTPGNIQYF. CDR3 nucleotides: TGTGCCAGCAGCTTATCCCCGACCCCGGGAAACATTCAGTACTTC. The chain has TRBV7-2 and TRBJ2-4; D ambiguous. Trimming took 2 bases from V and 6 from J, leaving 14 bases between them. This CDR3 contains 15 residues. Germline assignment: CDR1 SGHTA and CDR2 FQGNSA.

J is TRBJ2-7 and V is TRBV2; perhaps TRBD1 as D (5 bases). Germline CDR1 SNHLY, CDR2 FYNNEI. This CDR3 comprises 13 residues. Trimming took 1 base from V and 4 from J, leaving 8 bases between them. CDR3 amino acids: CASSEGRAYEQYF. Written as DNA, the CDR3 is TGTGCCAGCAGTGAAGGCAGGGCTTACGAGCAGTACTTC.

This rearrangement joins TRBV15 to TRBJ1-5; 10 nucleotides align to TRBD1. This CDR3 region has 16 residues. Germline trimming cut 5 bases from V and 2 bases from J; bases unmatched to any gene: 6. CDR1 and CDR2 from the germline V gene are LNHNV and YYDKDF (reference sequence). CDR3 amino acids: CATSSSGTGGNQPQHF. The DNA for the CDR3 is TGTGCCACCAGCTCATCCGGGACAGGGGGCAATCAGCCCCAGCATTTT.

This clonotype has more than one count but fewer than ten. The gene calls are TRBV28 and TRBJ2-3; D possibly corresponds to TRBD2 (7 bases). The CDR3 runs 16 residues. In germline, CDR1 is MDHEN, CDR2 SYDVKM. Deletions cut 1 base from V and 6 bases from J, with 17 bases between. The CDR3 DNA reads TGTGCCAGCAGTTTATACGGGGGGCCTAGGTGGGATACGCAGTATTTT. It specifies CASSLYGGPRWDTQYF.

This clonotype occurred once. A much more abundant neighbour one base away suggests this may be a read error. This chain uses TRBV7-9 with TRBJ2-1, with 9 nucleotides matching TRBD2. Matching the DNA end better, TRBJ2-5 makes the J call doubtful. The CDR3 is 13 residues long. Germline V gene lookup returns CDR1 SEHNR and CDR2 FQNEAQ (reference sequence). The CDR3 spells CTSSRTSEETQYF. The CDR3 DNA reads TGTACCAGCAGCCGGACTAGCGAAGAGACCCAGTACTTC.

The chain couples TRBV12-3 or TRBV12-4 to TRBJ2-7; D perhaps matches TRBD2 (7 bases). Trimming took off 7 bases at V and 1 base at J, with 17 bases between the two ends. This CDR3 spans 15 amino acids. The CDR3 here is CASTTAGANSYEQYF. CDR3 in DNA: TGTGCCAGCACCACGGCGGGGGCTAATTCCTACGAGCAGTACTTC.

This clonotype was counted between two and nine times. The CDR3 sequence is CASSSTGYVNEQYF. In nucleotides, the CDR3 is TGTGCCAGCAGTTCGACAGGGTATGTCAACGAGCAGTACTTC. V usage is TRBV27 and J usage is TRBJ2-7, with 7 bases identical to TRBD1. CDR3 size: 14 residues. Looked up from germline, CDR1 is MNHEY and CDR2 is SMNVEV (reference sequence). J gave up 5 bases and V 4 bases, and 8 bases lay outside the gene matches.

The table lists this clonotype with many counts. The CDR3 DNA sequence: TGTGCCAGCAAGATAGGAACCTCCTACGAGCAGTACTTC. It translates to CASKIGTSYEQYF. The chain has TRBV27 and TRBJ2-7; D is unresolved. V lost 7 bases to trimming and J lost 0 bases, with 10 bases between them. From germline, CDR1 is MNHEY and CDR2 SMNVEV (reference sequence). The CDR3 contains 13 residues.

The CDR3 bases are TGTGCCAGCAGCCCGATGGAAGGAAACACCATATATTTT. Its protein is CASSPMEGNTIYF. The J gene is TRBJ1-3, the V gene TRBV9, with unresolved D. V lost 4 bases to trimming and J lost 4 bases, with 9 bases between them. The germline V gene encodes CDR1 SGDLS and CDR2 YYNGEE. The CDR3 sequence is 13 residues long.

The rearrangement joins TRBV6-1 to TRBJ1-1; D is unresolved. This CDR3 contains 13 residues. Germline lookup yields CDR1 MNHNS and CDR2 SASEGT. Trimming removed 6 bases at V and 0 bases at J, with 8 bases between. The CDR3 nucleotides are TGTGCCAGCAGGAGAACTTTGAACACTGAAGCTTTCTTT. As protein: CASRRTLNTEAFF.

The V gene is TRBV6-5, the J gene TRBJ2-1; TRBD2 matches at 12 bases. Per germline, CDR1 MNHEY and CDR2 SVGAGI. The CDR3 is 15 amino acids. The V and J ends lost 5 bases and 10 bases, in that order; junction bases with no gene match: 9. The CDR3 protein is CASSPTGLAGIEQFF. In DNA, the CDR3 is TGTGCCAGCAGTCCCACAGGACTAGCGGGGATAGAGCAGTTCTTC.

The chain uses TRBV7-8 and TRBJ2-5; 7 bases fit TRBD1. The end of the DNA aligns better with TRBJ2-7, so the J call may be wrong. The CDR3 consists of 16 residues. CDR1 and CDR2 (germline): SGHVS, FQNEAQ. CDR3 residues: CASSLGQATTGYEQYF. CDR3 DNA sequence: TGTGCCAGCAGCCTAGGACAGGCGACGACCGGATACGAGCAGTACTTC.

The CDR3 spells CASSSGTINIQYF. The CDR3 bases are TGTGCCAGCAGCAGCGGGACGATAAACATTCAGTACTTC. The chain couples TRBV5-4 to TRBJ2-4, with TRBD2 identical over 7 bases. There are 13 residues in the CDR3. J was trimmed by 6 bases and V by 4 bases; bases with no gene match: 4. CDR1 SGHNT and CDR2 YYREEE come from the germline V gene (reference sequence). The complete variable domain, with remaining parts taken from reference TRBV5-4 and TRBJ2-4, reads ETGVTQSPTHLIKTRGQQVTLRCSSQSGHNTVSWYQQALGQGPQFIFQYYREEENGRGNFPPRFSGLQFPNYSSELNVNALELDDSALYLCASSSGTINIQYFGAGTRLSVL.

V is TRBV12-3 or TRBV12-4 and J is TRBJ2-3; D is possibly TRBD2 (6 bases). V was clipped by 3 bases and J by 0 bases, with 10 bases between them. The CDR3 runs 15 residues. CDR3 in amino acids: CASSFGRGSTDTQYF. Here the CDR3 DNA reads TGTGCCAGCAGTTTCGGGAGAGGGAGCACAGATACGCAGTATTTT.

The chain recombines TRBV2 with TRBJ1-5; tentatively, D is TRBD1 (5 bases). The CDR3 is made up of 13 amino acids. The V and J ends lost 7 bases and 5 bases respectively, with 12 bases between them. Per germline, CDR1 SNHLY and CDR2 FYNNEI. The CDR3 protein is CASTAGGDQPQHF. The CDR3 nucleotides read TGTGCCAGCACCGCGGGGGGAGATCAGCCCCAGCATTTT.

The chain recombines TRBV6-1 with TRBJ1-1, with TRBD1 matching over 8 bases. After removal of 4 bases from V and 6 bases from J, the junction contained 10 bases not matched to a gene. This CDR3 comprises 15 residues. Germline CDR1 MNHNS, CDR2 SASEGT. The CDR3 DNA follows: TGTGCCAGCAGTGTAGGGCAGGGGGCGATCGCTGAAGCTTTCTTT. Encoded protein: CASSVGQGAIAEAFF.

The chain employs TRBV14 and TRBJ2-7; D possibly corresponds to TRBD1 (5 bases). Germline values: CDR1 SGHDN, CDR2 FVKESK. The CDR3 totals 14 residues. Deletions cut 3 bases from V and 7 bases from J, with 16 bases between. DNA of the CDR3: TGTGCCAGCAGCCAGGGGCAGGTCCTCTGGGAGCAGTACTTC. Protein product: CASSQGQVLWEQYF.

This clonotype appeared many times. V is TRBV3-1 and J is TRBJ2-7; 8 bases fit TRBD2. Germline assignment: CDR1 LGHDT and CDR2 YNNKEL (reference sequence). The CDR3 has 14 amino acids. Trimming at V came to 0 bases and at J to 2 bases, leaving 0 bases not matched to a gene. DNA for the CDR3: TGTGCCAGCAGCCAAGATAGCGGGGCCTACGAGCAGTACTTC. It specifies CASSQDSGAYEQYF.

This chain uses TRBV6-2 or TRBV6-3 with TRBJ2-5; 12 positions match TRBD2. V was pared by 5 bases and J by 0 bases, with 4 bases of the junction left unmatched. The CDR3 has 16 residues. CDR1 MNHEY and CDR2 SVGEGT come from the germline V gene. CDR3 DNA: TGTGCCAGCAGTCCCAGACTAGCGGGGGACCAAGAGACCCAGTACTTC. Translation gives CASSPRLAGDQETQYF.